This record concerns one T cell receptor beta chain sequence. Antigen specificity is unknown. This record belongs to a study of T cell responses to AZD1222 COVID-19 vaccine. Looked up from germline, CDR1 is SGHTA and CDR2 is FQGNSA. V trimming: 1 base; J trimming: 6 bases; junction bases outside the gene matches: 4. CDR3 size: 14 residues. Points from the study as a whole: Clonal diversity may have been underestimated in mostly white British donors. Increases in Spike-specific TCR breadth and depth were seen after two AZD1222 doses. Reports say nearly half of spike-specific TCRs go after unmutated variant regions.

Clones were sequenced by immunoSEQ multiplex PCR, and TCRdb holds only the in-frame ones, with some missing. The table records 110,000 or so clones, approximately 83% of them present only once. The receptor comes from an adult in good health. This rearrangement joins TRBV7-2 to TRBJ2-3, with TRBD2 matching over 7 bases. This specimen consisted of peripheral blood, obtained on day 0 of AZD1222 vaccination. CDR3 protein: CASSLEWGGDTQYF. CDR3 in DNA: TGTGCCAGCAGCTTAGAATGGGGGGGGGATACGCAGTATTTT.